This record covers a single T cell receptor (beta chain). Original processing methods: Reference gene primer amplification yielded estimated nucleated cell counts. TCRdb's table, derived via immunoSEQ multiplex PCR, lists solely in-frame clones and lacks some. D and trimming were read from the DNA, whereas the V and J calls and clone size are those reported in that table. The data hold about 300,000 clones, with approximately 88% observed a single time. This specimen comes from a study of blood T cell repertoires in COVID-19. Background on the study: There were acute and convalescent COVID-19 samples, and they came from the United States, Italy and Spain. PBMCs, B-cell-depleted T cells, or T cells provided the cDNA or gDNA that made up the material.

The CDR3 loop spans 16 amino acids. This receptor was obtained from a woman aged 25 to 45 who had recovered from COVID-19. This rearrangement joins TRBV12-2 to TRBJ2-1; TRBD2 reflects the table's D call only, with no check against the DNA. TRBV12-2 is described as a pseudogene. The sequenced material came from peripheral blood. The CDR3 sequence: CASRLGPSGDNNEQFF. DNA for the CDR3: TGTGCAAGTCGCCTAGGACCTAGCGGGGATAACAATGAGCAGTTCTTC.